These 12 T cell receptor beta chains share one sample of origin, sequenced in a study of memory CD4+ T cells and cytomegalovirus serostatus. Sequenced by immunoSEQ multiplex PCR; TCRdb stores in-frame clones only, minus some. The sample lists 48,000 or so clones, around 80% seen once, with around 0.77% in the top ten. The sort gate was single viable CD3+CD4+CD8-CD45RO+ cells for memory CD4+ T cells. The sequenced material came from memory CD4+ T cells from blood. All receptors derive from an adult in good health and CMV-seronegative.

This clone was counted a few times. Other nucleotide sequences from this sample produce the same CDR3. The chain uses TRBV5-6 and TRBJ1-5, with a weak D call TRBD1 (5 bases). V lost 3 bases and J lost 4, with 11 bases in between. This CDR3 has 14 amino acids. Germline V CDR1 and CDR2: SGHDT, YYEEEE. This chain's CDR3 is CASSSRVRNQPQHF. CDR3 nucleotides: TGTGCCAGCAGCTCCAGGGTGCGGAATCAGCCCCAGCATTTT.

The DNA for the CDR3 is TGTGCCAGCAGCTCGGACAGCAACAATCAGCCCCAGCATTTT. The encoded protein is CASSSDSNNQPQHF. The chain employs TRBV7-2 and TRBJ1-5, with D possibly being TRBD1 (6 bases). This CDR3 region has 14 residues. V was clipped by 4 bases and J by 3 bases, with 10 bases between them. The germline V gene encodes CDR1 SGHTA and CDR2 FQGNSA.

V and J are TRBV2 and TRBJ2-7; D might be TRBD2 (5 bases). CDR1 is SNHLY and CDR2 is FYNNEI in the germline V gene. With 7 bases removed from V and 2 bases from J, the gap between germline ends came to 6 bases. This CDR3 contains 11 residues. The CDR3 reads CASKRAYEQYF. The CDR3 DNA reads as TGTGCCAGCAAGAGGGCCTACGAGCAGTACTTC.

The rearrangement joins TRBV10-3 to TRBJ2-2; 7 bases align to TRBD2. Germline V gene sequence: CDR1 ENHRY, CDR2 SYGVKD. V dropped 7 bases and J dropped 6; count of bases not matched to a gene: 8. The CDR3 has 14 residues. The CDR3 loop is CAIKSTSEAGELFF. CDR3 coding DNA: TGTGCCATCAAGTCCACTAGCGAGGCCGGGGAGCTGTTTTTT.

J is TRBJ2-7 and V is TRBV28; the match to TRBD2 covers 12 bases. V was pared by 4 bases and J by 1 base, with 11 bases of the junction left unmatched. This CDR3 spans 18 amino acids. Germline V gene lookup returns CDR1 MDHEN and CDR2 SYDVKM. This CDR3 reads CASSSRTSGRSGSYEQYF. CDR3 bases: TGTGCCAGCAGTTCACGTACTAGCGGGAGGAGCGGGTCCTACGAGCAGTACTTC.

The V and J genes are TRBV18 and TRBJ1-4; 8 positions agree with TRBD1. V dropped 8 bases and J dropped 9; count of bases not matched to a gene: 8. The CDR3 covers 13 residues. From germline, CDR1 is KGHSH and CDR2 LQKENI. CDR3 DNA: TGTGCCAGCACGGGACAGGCTGATCAAAAACTGTTTTTT. Encoded protein: CASTGQADQKLFF.

V and J are TRBV28 and TRBJ2-1, with TRBD1 matching over 8 bases. CDR3 size: 15 residues. Germline CDR1 and CDR2: MDHEN and SYDVKM. Trimming cost V 4 bases and J 3 bases; bases outside gene matches: 5. The CDR3 loop reads CASSSGTGGYNEQFF. CDR3 bases: TGTGCCAGCAGTTCCGGGACAGGAGGCTACAATGAGCAGTTCTTC. Using reference TRBV28 and TRBJ2-1 for the parts outside the CDR3, the full variable domain is DVKVTQSSRYLVKRTGEKVFLECVQDMDHENMFWYRQDPGLGLRLIYFSYDVKMKEKGDIPEGYSVSREKKERFSLILESASTNQTSMYLCASSSGTGGYNEQFFGPGTRLTVL.

The chain uses TRBV28 and TRBJ1-1, with 11 nucleotides matching TRBD1. Trimming removed 6 bases from V and 10 bases from J; junction bases left unmatched: 13. This CDR3 has 15 residues. CDR1 is MDHEN and CDR2 is SYDVKM in the germline V gene. The CDR3 here is CASRPTGTGGARAFF. DNA for the CDR3: TGTGCCAGCAGGCCAACCGGGACAGGGGGGGCTAGAGCTTTCTTT.

The chain has TRBV5-1 and TRBJ2-2; D is perhaps TRBD1 (5 bases). Germline V gives CDR1 SGHRS, CDR2 YFSETQ. Trimming took off 4 bases at V and 4 bases at J, with 17 bases between the two ends. The CDR3 loop spans 16 amino acids. CDR3 DNA: TGCGCCAGCAGCCTGGACGGACAACGGTCCACCGGGGAGCTGTTTTTT. Protein product: CASSLDGQRSTGELFF.

Comments on this clone: The same CDR3 is also encoded by other DNA sequences in this sample. The gene calls are TRBV6-5 and TRBJ2-5, with D possibly TRBD2 on 5 matching bases. Per the germline V gene, CDR1 is MNHEY and CDR2 is SVGAGI. The V gene lost 2 bases and the J gene lost 5 bases, with 6 bases spanning the gap. The CDR3 runs 12 residues. The CDR3 bases are TGTGCCAGCAGTTACCGAGGGGAGACCCAGTACTTC. Protein: CASSYRGETQYF.

The rearrangement uses TRBV9 and TRBJ1-1, with 7 nucleotides matching TRBD1. Germline V lookup: CDR1 SGDLS, CDR2 YYNGEE. The CDR3 runs to 18 residues. V dropped 0 bases and J dropped 11; count of bases not matched to a gene: 22. CDR3 loop: CASSVVPNSGRQGKSAFF. DNA of the CDR3: TGTGCCAGCAGCGTAGTCCCCAATTCTGGCCGACAGGGCAAGTCCGCTTTCTTT. Full variable domain (missing parts from reference TRBV9 and TRBJ1-1): DSGVTQTPKHLITATGQRVTLRCSPRSGDLSVYWYQQSLDQGLQFLIQYYNGEERAKGNILERFSAQQFPDLHSELNLSSLELGDSALYFCASSVVPNSGRQGKSAFFGQGTRLTVV.

The table lists this clone with a few counts. The chain carries TRBV18 and TRBJ1-2; 9 bases fit TRBD1. Unmatched junction bases numbered 8, after V lost 3 bases and J lost 6 bases. CDR1 is KGHSH, CDR2 LQKENI, per germline. CDR3 length equals 15 residues. This CDR3 reads CASSPPGTGYHGYTF. The CDR3 DNA sequence: TGTGCCAGCTCACCCCCAGGGACAGGGTACCATGGCTACACCTTC.